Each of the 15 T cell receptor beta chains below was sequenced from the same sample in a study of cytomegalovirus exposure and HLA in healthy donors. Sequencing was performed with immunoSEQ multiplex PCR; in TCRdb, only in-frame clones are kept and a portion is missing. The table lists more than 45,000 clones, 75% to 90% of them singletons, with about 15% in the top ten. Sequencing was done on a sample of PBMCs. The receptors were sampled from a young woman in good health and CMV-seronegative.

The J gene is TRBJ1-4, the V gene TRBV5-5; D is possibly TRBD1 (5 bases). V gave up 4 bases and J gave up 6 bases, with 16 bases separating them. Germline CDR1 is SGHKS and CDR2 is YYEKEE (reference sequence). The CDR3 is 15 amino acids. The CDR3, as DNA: TGTGCCAGCAGCGTCCCAAGGGGTAGGGATGAAAAACTGTTTTTT. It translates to CASSVPRGRDEKLFF. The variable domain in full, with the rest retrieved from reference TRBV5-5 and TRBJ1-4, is DAGVTQSPTHLIKTRGQQVTLRCSPISGHKSVSWYQQVLGQGPQFIFQYYEKEERGRGNFPDRFSARQFPNYSSELNVNALLLGDSALYLCASSVPRGRDEKLFFGSGTQLSVL.

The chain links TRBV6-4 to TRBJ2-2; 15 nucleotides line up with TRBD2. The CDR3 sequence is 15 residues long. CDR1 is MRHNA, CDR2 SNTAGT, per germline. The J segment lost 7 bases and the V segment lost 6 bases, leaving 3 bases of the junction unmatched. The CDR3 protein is CASRGTSGGIGELFF. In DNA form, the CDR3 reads TGTGCCAGCAGGGGGACTAGCGGGGGGATCGGGGAGCTGTTTTTT.

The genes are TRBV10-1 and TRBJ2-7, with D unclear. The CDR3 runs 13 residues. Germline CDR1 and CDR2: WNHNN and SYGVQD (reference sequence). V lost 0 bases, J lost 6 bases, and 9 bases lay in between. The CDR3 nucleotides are TGCGCCAGCAGTGAGTCGAACAGCCTCGAGCAGTACTTC. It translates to CASSESNSLEQYF.

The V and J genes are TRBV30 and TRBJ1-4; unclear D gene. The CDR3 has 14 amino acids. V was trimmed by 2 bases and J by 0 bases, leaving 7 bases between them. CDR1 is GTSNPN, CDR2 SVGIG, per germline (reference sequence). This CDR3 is CAWSRDATNEKLFF. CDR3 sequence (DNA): TGTGCCTGGAGTCGGGATGCAACTAATGAAAAACTGTTTTTT.

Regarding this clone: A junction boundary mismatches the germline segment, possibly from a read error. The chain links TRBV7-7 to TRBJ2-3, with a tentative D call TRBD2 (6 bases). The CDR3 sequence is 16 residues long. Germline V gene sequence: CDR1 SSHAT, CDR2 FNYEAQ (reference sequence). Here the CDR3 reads CASSSGTGRQGRAQYF. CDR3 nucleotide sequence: TGTGCTAGCAGCTCTGGGACTGGAAGGCAGGGTCGGGCGCAGTATTTT.

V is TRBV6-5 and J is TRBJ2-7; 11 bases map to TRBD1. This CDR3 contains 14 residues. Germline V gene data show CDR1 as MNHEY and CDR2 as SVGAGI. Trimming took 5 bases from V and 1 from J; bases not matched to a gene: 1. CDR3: CASSRDRGSYEQYF. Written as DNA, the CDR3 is TGTGCCAGCAGTCGGGACAGGGGGTCCTACGAGCAGTACTTC.

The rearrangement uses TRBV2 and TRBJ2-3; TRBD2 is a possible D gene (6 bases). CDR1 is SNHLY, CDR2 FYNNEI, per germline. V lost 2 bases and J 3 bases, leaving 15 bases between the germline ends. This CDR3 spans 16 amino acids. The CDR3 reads CASSEFGGVATDTQYF. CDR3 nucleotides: TGTGCCAGCAGTGAATTCGGCGGGGTAGCGACAGATACGCAGTATTTT.

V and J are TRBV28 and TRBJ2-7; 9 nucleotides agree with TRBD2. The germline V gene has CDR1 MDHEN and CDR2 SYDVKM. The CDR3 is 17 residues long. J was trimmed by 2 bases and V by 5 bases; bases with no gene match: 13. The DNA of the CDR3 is TGTGCCAGCAGTCCCAGTTCGAGCGGGAGGCCAACCTACGAGCAGTACTTC. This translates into CASSPSSSGRPTYEQYF.

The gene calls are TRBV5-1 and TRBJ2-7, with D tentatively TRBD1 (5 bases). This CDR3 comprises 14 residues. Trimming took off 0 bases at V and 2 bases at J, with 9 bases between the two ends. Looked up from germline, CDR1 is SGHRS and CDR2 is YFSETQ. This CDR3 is CASSLAGRAYEQYF. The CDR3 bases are TGCGCCAGCAGCTTGGCCGGCAGGGCCTACGAGCAGTACTTC.

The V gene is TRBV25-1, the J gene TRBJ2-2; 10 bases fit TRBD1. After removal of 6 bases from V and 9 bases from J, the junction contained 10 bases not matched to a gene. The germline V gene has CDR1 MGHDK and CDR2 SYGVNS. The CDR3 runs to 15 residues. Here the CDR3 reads CASSTADRGLRELFF. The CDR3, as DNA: TGTGCCAGCAGCACTGCGGACAGGGGGTTGAGGGAGCTGTTTTTT. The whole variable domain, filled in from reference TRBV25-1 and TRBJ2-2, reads EADIYQTPRYLVIGTGKKITLECSQTMGHDKMYWYQQDPGMELHLIHYSYGVNSTEKGDLSSESTVSRIRTEHFPLTLESARPSHTSQYLCASSTADRGLRELFFGEGSRLTVL.

CDR3 in DNA: TGTGCCAGCAGCCGACGGACTAGCGTCCTAGAGACCCAGTACTTC. This gives the protein CASSRRTSVLETQYF. The chain links TRBV14 to TRBJ2-5, with TRBD2 matching over 9 bases. V shed 4 bases, J shed 4 bases, and the junction held 7 bases outside the gene matches. Germline loops: CDR1 SGHDN, CDR2 FVKESK. The CDR3 covers 15 residues.

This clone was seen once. CDR3 loop: CASSPGVDTQYF. CDR3 in DNA: TGTGCCAGCAGCCCGGGGGTAGATACGCAGTATTTT. This rearrangement joins TRBV7-6 to TRBJ2-3; D might be TRBD2 (6 bases). The CDR3 extends over 12 amino acids. With 5 bases removed from V and 5 bases from J, the gap between germline ends came to 8 bases. Germline V gives CDR1 SGHVS, CDR2 FNYEAQ. The variable domain in full, with the rest retrieved from reference TRBV7-6 and TRBJ2-3, is GAGVSQSPRYKVTKRGQDVALRCDPISGHVSLYWYRQALGQGPEFLTYFNYEAQQDKSGLPNDRFSAERPEGSISTLTIQRTEQRDSAMYRCASSPGVDTQYFGPGTRLTVL.

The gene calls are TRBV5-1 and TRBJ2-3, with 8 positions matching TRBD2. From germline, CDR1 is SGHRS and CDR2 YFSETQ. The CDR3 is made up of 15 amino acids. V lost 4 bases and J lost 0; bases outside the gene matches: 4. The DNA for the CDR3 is TGCGCCAGCAGCGAGGGACTAGATAGCACAGATACGCAGTATTTT. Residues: CASSEGLDSTDTQYF.

The CDR3: CASSLDRFLSGNTIYF. The DNA for the CDR3 is TGTGCCAGCAGCCTCGACAGATTCCTCTCTGGAAACACCATATATTTT. The rearrangement joins TRBV7-9 to TRBJ1-3, with a possible D match to TRBD1 (5 bases). This CDR3 contains 16 residues. Per the germline V gene, CDR1 is SEHNR and CDR2 is FQNEAQ (reference sequence). The germline V and J ends were trimmed by 5 bases and 0 bases, with 14 bases remaining between them.

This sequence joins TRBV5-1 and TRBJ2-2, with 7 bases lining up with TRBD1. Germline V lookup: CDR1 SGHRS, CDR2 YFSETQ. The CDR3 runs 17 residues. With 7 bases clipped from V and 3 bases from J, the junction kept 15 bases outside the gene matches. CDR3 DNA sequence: TGCGCCAGCGGACTGAGGTCCGGGACAGTCGACACCGGGGAGCTGTTTTTT. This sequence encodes CASGLRSGTVDTGELFF.